What follows are 17 T cell receptor beta chains derived from one specimen sequenced in a study of response to subunit inactivated influenza vaccine. TCRdb recomputed calls from the RT-PCR reads with MiXCR, one row per CDR3 protein. The table lists 600,000 to 850,000 distinct CDR3 sequences, about 15% of them singletons, with roughly 7.6% in the top ten. The input for sequencing was PBMCs from blood, taken 14 to 15 days before vaccination. The receptors shown here come from a man between 45 and 60 years old who received an inactivated influenza vaccine.

This clonotype was observed at least ten times. The chain recombines TRBV12-3 or TRBV12-4 with TRBJ2-3, with 10 bases matching TRBD2. V lost 6 bases, J lost 2 bases, and 2 bases stayed unmatched. The CDR3 totals 14 residues. CDR3 sequence: CASRLAGLTDTQYF. The DNA for the CDR3 is TGTGCCAGCAGACTAGCGGGGCTCACAGATACGCAGTATTTT.

Only a few counts were recorded for this clonotype. The genes are TRBV5-1 and TRBJ2-1, with 9 bases aligning to TRBD2. CDR1 and CDR2 from the germline V gene are SGHRS and YFSETQ. V lost 4 bases and J lost 1; bases outside the gene matches: 6. The CDR3 length is 16 residues. The CDR3 spells CASSVLAGASYNEQFF. CDR3 sequence (DNA): TGCGCCAGCAGCGTCTTAGCGGGAGCTTCCTACAATGAGCAGTTCTTC.

The rearrangement uses TRBV11-1 and TRBJ1-2; no clear D gene. Germline V gene sequence: CDR1 SGHAT, CDR2 FQDESV (reference sequence). V was shortened by 6 bases and J by 5 bases, with 16 bases between the two germline ends. The CDR3 loop spans 14 amino acids. CDR3 sequence (DNA): TGTGCCAGCAGTCCTAACCTACGGGAATATGGCTACACCTTC. It encodes CASSPNLREYGYTF.

V is TRBV25-1 and J is TRBJ2-2; the D is unclear. The CDR3 sequence is 16 residues long. The V gene's germline CDR1 is MGHDK and CDR2 SYGVNS. Between the trimmed V and J ends, which lost 1 base and 1 base, there was a span of 10 bases. The CDR3 here is CASSELTTRNTGELFF. The CDR3 DNA reads TGTGCCAGCAGTGAATTGACCACCAGGAACACCGGGGAGCTGTTTTTT. Variable domain in full (rest from reference TRBV25-1 and TRBJ2-2): EADIYQTPRYLVIGTGKKITLECSQTMGHDKMYWYQQDPGMELHLIHYSYGVNSTEKGDLSSESTVSRIRTEHFPLTLESARPSHTSQYLCASSELTTRNTGELFFGEGSRLTVL.

This chain connects TRBV2 to TRBJ2-1; D is unresolved. This CDR3 is built from 12 residues. With 6 bases removed from V and 10 bases from J, the gap between germline ends came to 13 bases. Germline V CDR1 and CDR2: SNHLY, FYNNEI. The CDR3 region has the DNA TGTGCCAGCAGCTCATGGACGAGGGAGCAGTTCTTC. Encoded protein: CASSSWTREQFF. Full variable domain (missing parts from reference TRBV2 and TRBJ2-1): EPEVTQTPSHQVTQMGQEVILRCVPISNHLYFYWYRQILGQKVEFLVSFYNNEISEKSEIFDDQFSVERPDGSNFTLKIRSTKLEDSAMYFCASSSWTREQFFGPGTRLTVL.

This clonotype has just a few counts. The chain combines TRBV6-2 or TRBV6-3 with TRBJ2-5, with D perhaps matching TRBD2 (6 bases). The CDR3 sequence is 14 residues long. Germline V lookup: CDR1 MNHEY, CDR2 SVGEGT. V was cut by 2 bases and J by 5 bases, with 12 bases left in between. Written as DNA, the CDR3 is TGTGCCAGCAGTTACCAGACTAGGAGGGAGACCCAGTACTTC. Translation: CASSYQTRRETQYF.

This clonotype was seen a few times. The chain carries TRBV4-3 and TRBJ2-5; 8 nucleotides align to TRBD1. Germline lookup yields CDR1 LGHNA and CDR2 YSLEER. CDR3 size: 14 residues. J gave up 5 bases and V 5 bases, and 7 bases lay outside the gene matches. As DNA, the CDR3 is TGCGCCAGCAGCAACACGGACAGGGACGAGACCCAGTACTTC. This encodes CASSNTDRDETQYF.

This clonotype has a handful of counts. J is TRBJ1-6 and V is TRBV3-1; the D gene is possibly TRBD1 (6 bases). Germline CDR1 reads LGHDT; CDR2 reads YNNKEL (reference sequence). This CDR3 comprises 15 residues. Trimming removed 4 bases from V and 6 bases from J, with 13 bases in between. CDR3 sequence: CASSRGGASNSPLHF. DNA of the CDR3: TGTGCCAGCAGCCGGGGGGGGGCCAGTAATTCACCCCTCCACTTT.

This clonotype turned up a few times. The chain links TRBV20-1 to TRBJ2-7; TRBD1 matches at 8 bases. CDR1 and CDR2 from the germline V gene are DFQATT and SNEGSKA (reference sequence). The CDR3 sequence is 14 residues long. The V segment lost 4 bases and the J segment 3 bases; nucleotides outside the gene matches: 8. In DNA, the CDR3 is TGCAGTGCTACTGGACAGGGATATGACTACGAGCAGTACTTC. Translating it yields CSATGQGYDYEQYF.

The chain recombines TRBV7-2 with TRBJ2-2; no definite D call. Between the trimmed V and J ends, which lost 6 bases and 1 base, there was a span of 12 bases. Germline assignment: CDR1 SGHTA and CDR2 FQGNSA. CDR3 length: 15 amino acids. The CDR3 region is CASSMDRMNTGELFF. CDR3 nucleotides: TGTGCCAGCAGTATGGACCGAATGAACACCGGGGAGCTGTTTTTT.

There are a few counts of this clonotype. CDR3 residues: CASSSPSQPQHF. Here the CDR3 DNA reads TGTGCCAGCAGTTCCCCTAGTCAGCCCCAGCATTTT. The V and J genes are TRBV6-2 or TRBV6-3 and TRBJ1-5, with no clear D. Germline V lookup: CDR1 MNHEY, CDR2 SVGEGT. V lost 4 bases, J lost 6 bases, and 7 bases lay in between. This CDR3 has 12 residues.

The rearrangement joins TRBV3-1 to TRBJ1-2, with TRBD1 matching over 9 bases. CDR1 LGHDT and CDR2 YNNKEL come from the germline V gene (reference sequence). The length of the CDR3 is 15 residues. Losses at the gene ends were 4 bases for V and 2 bases for J; bases not matched to a gene: 5. DNA for the CDR3: TGTGCCAGCAGCCCCCGGGACAGGGAGAACTATGGCTACACCTTC. Encoded protein: CASSPRDRENYGYTF.

This clonotype was seen only a few times. The chain combines TRBV7-8 with TRBJ1-6; 9 bases line up with TRBD1. Germline V gene sequence: CDR1 SGHVS, CDR2 FQNEAQ. This CDR3 has 14 amino acids. V lost 6 bases, J lost 9 bases, and 6 bases stayed unmatched. The CDR3 sequence: CASREGQGISPLHF. The DNA for the CDR3 is TGTGCCAGCAGGGAGGGACAGGGAATTTCACCCCTCCACTTT.

Only a few counts were recorded for this clonotype. This chain links TRBV12-3 or TRBV12-4 with TRBJ2-7; D unclear. The V and J ends lost 3 bases and 3 bases respectively, with 9 bases between them. CDR3 length: 13 residues. The CDR3 loop is CASSFNSNYEQYF. CDR3 DNA sequence: TGTGCCAGCAGTTTTAACTCCAACTACGAGCAGTACTTC.

This sequence joins TRBV10-2 and TRBJ1-5; D call uncertain. Germline CDR1 reads WSHSY; CDR2 reads SAAADI. The V gene lost 0 bases and the J gene lost 9 bases, with 9 bases spanning the gap. The CDR3 has 13 amino acids. CDR3 in amino acids: CASSESPTGPQHF. The CDR3 bases are TGCGCCAGCAGTGAGTCGCCGACGGGGCCCCAGCATTTT.

V and J are TRBV5-1 and TRBJ2-3, with TRBD1 as a possible D gene (6 bases). V lost 1 base to trimming and J lost 7 bases, with 16 bases between them. This CDR3 is 15 amino acids long. Germline V gene data show CDR1 as SGHRS and CDR2 as YFSETQ. In DNA form, the CDR3 reads TGCGCCAGCAGCTTGCCGGCAGGGGCGTCGAATACGCAGTATTTT. The encoded protein is CASSLPAGASNTQYF.

The chain is built from TRBV11-2 and TRBJ2-2; D possibly corresponds to TRBD1 (6 bases). The V end lost 4 bases, the J end lost 6 bases, and 24 bases lay between the germline ends. There are 18 residues in the CDR3. Germline values: CDR1 SGHAT, CDR2 FQNNGV. CDR3 amino acids: CASSSPKPYAGVAGELFF. The CDR3 nucleotides read TGTGCCAGCAGCTCTCCAAAGCCCTACGCAGGGGTTGCCGGGGAGCTGTTTTTT.